This T cell receptor (beta chain) appears in the sequencing data of a study of identical twins. In the case of this clonotype: Sequence at one end of the junction differs from germline and may be a read error.

Healthy Caucasians supplied all donations. TCRdb fed the 5' RACE reads into MiXCR, producing one record per CDR3 protein. The profile covers more than 1.5 million distinct CDR3 sequences, with about 32% appearing a single time and about 0.3% taken by the ten largest. Specimen: cord blood. This sequence was found in a newborn girl in good health.

This CDR3 reads CVSSPGTVPYEQYF. The DNA for the CDR3 is TGTGTCAGCAGTCCCGGGACAGTCCCCTACGAGCAGTACTTC. The gene calls are TRBV6-2 or TRBV6-3 and TRBJ2-4; the match to TRBD1 covers 7 bases. The J call may not be correct, given that the DNA end is closer to TRBJ2-7. Germline assignment: CDR1 MNHEY and CDR2 SVGEGT. The CDR3 is made up of 14 amino acids.